The 15 T cell receptor beta chains listed next were all sequenced from one sample in a study of shared clonotypes between healthy human individuals. Sequencing used immunoSEQ multiplex PCR; TCRdb keeps in-frame clones, though not all of them. The sample lists about 2.1 million clones, about 93% occurring once. Positive CCR7 selection of CD45RO-negative cells yielded the naive CD8 cells, and terminally differentiated effector memory CD45RA+ cells were excluded. Sample: naive CD8+ T cells from PBMCs. These receptors were taken from a man aged 18 to 29 in good health. Some clones in this sample may be carry-over from other donors' samples.

The chain joins TRBV2 to TRBJ1-2, with 8 bases that match TRBD1. V shed 6 bases, J shed 7 bases, and the junction held 10 bases outside the gene matches. This CDR3 is built from 14 residues. CDR1 is SNHLY, CDR2 FYNNEI, per germline. The CDR3 DNA follows: TGTGCCAGCAGCCGCGGACAGGGCCGTCCTGGCTACACCTTC. Residues: CASSRGQGRPGYTF.

The chain combines TRBV7-2 with TRBJ2-3; D is ambiguous. V was shortened by 5 bases and J by 7 bases, with 16 bases between the two germline ends. The CDR3 totals 14 residues. Germline CDR1 SGHTA, CDR2 FQGNSA. CDR3 coding DNA: TGTGCCAGCAGCCTACGCCACCTGGGTCATACGCAGTATTTT. Amino acids: CASSLRHLGHTQYF.

In its sample, this clone was seen many times. The sample carries other DNA sequences with the same CDR3. This chain links TRBV2 with TRBJ1-1, with TRBD1 identical over 8 bases. V lost 6 bases, J lost 3 bases, and 6 bases stayed unmatched. From germline, CDR1 is SNHLY and CDR2 FYNNEI. The CDR3 is 14 residues long. The CDR3 nucleotides read TGTGCCAGCAGACTCGGACAGGGCTACACTGAAGCTTTCTTT. It is translated as CASRLGQGYTEAFF.

The gene calls are TRBV15 and TRBJ1-2; weak D call: TRBD1 (5 bases). The CDR3 length is 11 residues. Trimming removed 8 bases at V and 11 bases at J, with 15 bases between. Germline V gene data show CDR1 as LNHNV and CDR2 as YYDKDF (reference sequence). The CDR3 coding sequence is TGTGCCACCGCCGGACCCCGGGGGTACACCTTC. Protein product: CATAGPRGYTF.

As for this clone: This CDR3 is also generated by other DNA sequences in the sample. This chain connects TRBV27 to TRBJ2-7, with D possibly TRBD2 on 5 matching bases. The germline CDR1 and CDR2 sequences are MNHEY and SMNVEV (reference sequence). V dropped 2 bases and J dropped 0 bases, with 5 bases sitting between them. There are 13 residues in the CDR3. CDR3 protein: CASSLAGSYEQYF. For the CDR3, the DNA is TGTGCCAGCAGTTTAGCGGGCTCCTACGAGCAGTACTTC.

The gene calls are TRBV28 and TRBJ2-5, with D perhaps TRBD1 (5 bases). Between the trimmed V and J ends, which lost 2 bases and 4 bases, there was a span of 11 bases. This CDR3 contains 14 residues. Germline lookup yields CDR1 MDHEN and CDR2 SYDVKM. CDR3 bases: TGTGCCAGCAGTTTACAGGGTTTTAGAGAGACCCAGTACTTC. Residues: CASSLQGFRETQYF.

CDR3 nucleotides: TGTGCCATCAGTGGGGAAGAGCGGAGAAGCACAGATACGCAGTATTTT. This encodes CAISGEERRSTDTQYF. The J gene is TRBJ2-3, the V gene TRBV10-3; TRBD2 is a possible D gene (5 bases). This CDR3 is built from 16 residues. The germline gives CDR1 ENHRY, CDR2 SYGVKD. The V gene lost 4 bases and the J gene lost 0 bases, with 14 bases spanning the gap.

DNA for the CDR3: TGTGCCAGCAGCTTCGGGGAAGGAGAGTACTTC. Translated: CASSFGEGEYF. The chain combines TRBV5-6 with TRBJ2-7, with D possibly TRBD2 on 5 matching bases. The V end was cut by 2 bases, the J end by 11 bases, with 11 bases between. This CDR3 is built from 11 residues. Germline V gene data show CDR1 as SGHDT and CDR2 as YYEEEE.

This chain joins TRBV11-3 and TRBJ2-1; 9 bases map to TRBD1. The junction had 7 bases not matched to a gene; V was cut back by 3 bases and J by 10 bases. This CDR3 region has 14 residues. Germline CDR1 and CDR2: SGHNT and YENEEA. As DNA, the CDR3 is TGTGCCAGCAGCTTGCGCACAGGGGGCGGCGAGCAGTTCTTC. Translated, it gives CASSLRTGGGEQFF.

This clone was detected only once. DNA for the CDR3: TGCGCCAGCAGCTTGGAGGGCTGGAGGACCGGGGAGCTGTTTTTT. Translated, it gives CASSLEGWRTGELFF. The V gene is TRBV5-1, the J gene TRBJ2-2; a possible D gene is TRBD2 (5 bases). This CDR3 has 15 amino acids. Germline CDR1 reads SGHRS; CDR2 reads YFSETQ. V was clipped by 0 bases and J by 5 bases, with 11 bases between them.

The chain uses TRBV28 and TRBJ2-2; 8 bases agree with TRBD1. Unmatched junction bases numbered 6, after V lost 6 bases and J lost 6 bases. This CDR3 spans 14 amino acids. CDR1 is MDHEN, CDR2 SYDVKM, per germline. In DNA form, the CDR3 reads TGTGCCAGCAGGACGACAGGGGTCCCCGGGGAGCTGTTTTTT. Residues: CASRTTGVPGELFF. Using reference TRBV28 and TRBJ2-2 for the parts outside the CDR3, the full variable domain is DVKVTQSSRYLVKRTGEKVFLECVQDMDHENMFWYRQDPGLGLRLIYFSYDVKMKEKGDIPEGYSVSREKKERFSLILESASTNQTSMYLCASRTTGVPGELFFGEGSRLTVL.

The chain uses TRBV21-1 and TRBJ2-5; no check of the table's D call, TRBD2, against the DNA was made. TRBV21-1 is designated a pseudogene. The CDR3 consists of 14 residues. The CDR3 is CASIPGLQKETQYF. For the CDR3, the DNA is TGTGCCAGCATCCCGGGACTGCAAAAAGAGACCCAGTACTTC.

This CDR3 is CASSQTQGASLYEQYF. Here the CDR3 DNA reads TGTGCCAGCAGCCAGACGCAGGGGGCGTCCCTCTACGAGCAGTACTTC. The chain combines TRBV11-2 with TRBJ2-7, with 8 bases matching TRBD1. The CDR3 runs 16 residues. Germline CDR1 reads SGHAT; CDR2 reads FQNNGV. V was clipped by 5 bases and J by 3 bases; unmatched bases: 12.

This clone was detected only a few times. The sample has other DNA sequences that encode this CDR3 too. The J gene is TRBJ2-7, the V gene TRBV4-1; 7 bases fit TRBD1. The trim removed 1 base at V and 1 base at J, leaving 1 base unmatched. Germline V gene data show CDR1 as MGHRA and CDR2 as YSYEKL. The CDR3 extends over 14 amino acids. For the CDR3, the DNA is TGCGCCAGCAGCCAAGGACAGGGATCCTACGAGCAGTACTTC. Translated: CASSQGQGSYEQYF.

This rearrangement joins TRBV28 to TRBJ2-1; the D gene could be TRBD1 or TRBD2 (5 bases each). V shed 7 bases and J shed 7 bases, with 14 bases lying between them. Germline CDR1 and CDR2: MDHEN and SYDVKM. The CDR3 is 13 residues long. CDR3 loop: CASMWGYGNEQFF. The CDR3 DNA sequence: TGTGCCAGCATGTGGGGGTACGGGAATGAGCAGTTCTTC.